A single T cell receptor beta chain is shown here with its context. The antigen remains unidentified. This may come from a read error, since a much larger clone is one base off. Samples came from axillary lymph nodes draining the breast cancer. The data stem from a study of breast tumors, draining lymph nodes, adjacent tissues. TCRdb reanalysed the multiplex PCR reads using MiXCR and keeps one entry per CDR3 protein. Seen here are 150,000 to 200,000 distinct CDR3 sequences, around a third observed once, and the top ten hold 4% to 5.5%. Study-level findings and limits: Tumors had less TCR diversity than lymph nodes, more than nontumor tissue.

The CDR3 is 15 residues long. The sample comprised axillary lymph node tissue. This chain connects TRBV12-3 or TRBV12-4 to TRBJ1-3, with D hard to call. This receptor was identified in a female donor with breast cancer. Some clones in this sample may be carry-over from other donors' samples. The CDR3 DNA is TGTGCCGGCAGTTTCTACATCCGCTCTGGAAACACCATATATTTT. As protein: CAGSFYIRSGNTIYF.